One and the same sample provided the 18 T cell receptor beta chains below, sequenced in a study of OX40 agonist ivuxolimab in advanced cancers. Libraries were prepared by immunoSEQ multiplex PCR; TCRdb keeps only in-frame clonotypes and omits some of them. The repertoire has roughly 80,000 clones, approximately 86% of them found once; the top ten carry about 1.9%. The sample here was CD4+ or CD8+ T cells sorted from blood, taken in a trial of the OX40 agonist ivuxolimab. The receptors derive from an adult with an advanced solid tumor such as melanoma, head and neck, liver or kidney cancer.

Comment on this clone: Other DNA sequences of this sample code for an identical CDR3. The chain couples TRBV6-7 to TRBJ1-3, with D perhaps TRBD1 (5 bases). TRBV6-7 is an open reading frame, and its role is uncertain. V was shortened by 9 bases and J by 11 bases, with 23 bases between the two germline ends. The CDR3 extends over 14 amino acids. The CDR3 DNA sequence: TGTGCCAGTACCGCGGGGACGGTCGTCAACGCCATATATTTT. This sequence encodes CASTAGTVVNAIYF.

The rearrangement joins TRBV19 to TRBJ1-5, with 9 bases lining up with TRBD1. Germline lookup yields CDR1 LNHDA and CDR2 SQIVND (reference sequence). The CDR3 has 15 amino acids. With V trimmed by 7 bases and J by 0 bases, 4 bases remained unmatched. CDR3 sequence reads: CASNRGPDSNQPQHF. CDR3 coding DNA: TGTGCCAGTAACAGGGGGCCCGATAGCAATCAGCCCCAGCATTTT.

The chain employs TRBV12-5 and TRBJ1-1, with D perhaps matching TRBD1 (5 bases). The CDR3 extends over 18 amino acids. Germline V gene data show CDR1 as LGHNT and CDR2 as FRNRAP. With 2 bases removed from V and 0 bases from J, the gap between germline ends came to 19 bases. CDR3 region: CASGLTSPGRRMNTEAFF. The CDR3 DNA follows: TGTGCTAGTGGTTTGACCTCCCCGGGACGGAGAATGAACACTGAAGCTTTCTTT.

This clone occurred once. V gene TRBV7-2 combines with J gene TRBJ1-1, with no clear D. Germline V gene data show CDR1 as SGHTA and CDR2 as FQGNSA. The V end was cut by 5 bases, the J end by 0 bases, with 7 bases between. CDR3 length: 13 amino acids. CDR3 DNA: TGTGCCAGCAGCCCCCGGATGAACACTGAAGCTTTCTTT. This codes for CASSPRMNTEAFF.

The gene calls are TRBV7-2 and TRBJ2-1; 7 bases are a match to TRBD2. The V segment lost 1 base and the J segment 4 bases; nucleotides outside the gene matches: 10. The length of the CDR3 is 17 residues. Per the germline V gene, CDR1 is SGHTA and CDR2 is FQGNSA. The CDR3 region has the DNA TGTGCCAGCAGCTTAGGCTTTCGGGCTAGCGGTTACAATGAGCAGTTCTTC. Its translation: CASSLGFRASGYNEQFF. The full variable domain, in which reference TRBV7-2 and TRBJ2-1 provide the parts outside the CDR3, is GAGVSQSPSNKVTEKGKDVELRCDPISGHTALYWYRQSLGQGLEFLIYFQGNSAPDKSGLPSDRFSAERTGGSVSTLTIQRTQQEDSAVYLCASSLGFRASGYNEQFFGPGTRLTVL.

In its sample, this clone was seen once. The V call is TRBV20-1, the J call TRBJ1-4, with D uncertain. V lost 3 bases, J lost 9 bases, and 8 bases lay in between. Germline assignment: CDR1 DFQATT and CDR2 SNEGSKA (reference sequence). This CDR3 comprises 11 residues. DNA of the CDR3: TGCAGTGCTAGGTCCCTGAAAAAACTGTTTTTT. This sequence encodes CSARSLKKLFF.

This chain links TRBV6-5 with TRBJ2-7, with 13 bases matching TRBD2. This CDR3 region has 14 residues. V was pared by 7 bases and J by 6 bases, with 6 bases of the junction left unmatched. The germline gives CDR1 MNHEY, CDR2 SVGAGI. CDR3 DNA sequence: TGTGCCAGCACCACGGGACTAGCGGGGCTCGAGCAGTACTTC. Translated: CASTTGLAGLEQYF.

The table lists this clone with a few counts. The J gene is TRBJ1-1, the V gene TRBV9; D is ambiguous. The CDR3 runs 13 residues. Germline CDR1 is SGDLS and CDR2 is YYNGEE. Trimming took 0 bases from V and 6 from J, leaving 9 bases between them. CDR3 coding DNA: TGTGCCAGCAGCGTAGCCACGGGGTCTGAAGCTTTCTTT. As protein: CASSVATGSEAFF.

The rearrangement uses TRBV6-6 and TRBJ1-5; D not certain. The germline V gene encodes CDR1 MNHNY and CDR2 SVGAGI (reference sequence). V was shortened by 5 bases and J by 0 bases, with 5 bases between the two germline ends. The CDR3 has 13 residues. DNA of the CDR3: TGTGCCAGCAGTCTTGTTAGCAATCAGCCCCAGCATTTT. Protein: CASSLVSNQPQHF.

This rearrangement joins TRBV7-8 to TRBJ1-6, with 7 bases lining up with TRBD1. Germline CDR1 and CDR2: SGHVS and FQNEAQ. This CDR3 is built from 16 residues. With 1 base clipped from V and 8 bases from J, the junction kept 8 bases outside the gene matches. The CDR3 spells CASSLEGGRGDSPLHF. The CDR3 bases are TGTGCCAGCAGCTTAGAGGGGGGCAGGGGGGATTCACCCCTCCACTTT. The complete variable domain, with remaining parts taken from reference TRBV7-8 and TRBJ1-6, reads GAGVSQSPRYKVAKRGQDVALRCDPISGHVSLFWYQQALGQGPEFLTYFQNEAQLDKSGLPSDRFFAERPEGSVSTLKIQRTQQEDSAVYLCASSLEGGRGDSPLHFGNGTRLTVT.

This clone appeared once. This sequence joins TRBV18 and TRBJ1-4, with no clear D. This CDR3 has 14 amino acids. The germline V gene encodes CDR1 KGHSH and CDR2 LQKENI. V lost 0 bases and J 8 bases, leaving 10 bases between the germline ends. Here the CDR3 reads CASSPPQSREKLFF. In DNA form, the CDR3 reads TGTGCCAGCTCACCACCACAGTCGCGGGAAAAACTGTTTTTT.

The chain has TRBV5-1 and TRBJ1-1, with no clear D. From germline, CDR1 is SGHRS and CDR2 YFSETQ. This CDR3 is built from 14 residues. V shed 0 bases and J shed 1 base, with 7 bases lying between them. The CDR3 DNA reads as TGCGCCAGCAGCTTGGACCGGGGGAACACTGAAGCTTTCTTT. Translated, it gives CASSLDRGNTEAFF.

The rearrangement uses TRBV11-2 and TRBJ1-1, with 7 bases identical to TRBD1. Germline-derived CDR1 and CDR2 are SGHAT and FQNNGV. This CDR3 is 16 amino acids long. The V segment lost 5 bases and the J segment 2 bases; nucleotides outside the gene matches: 11. CDR3 sequence: CASSPIGGQRNTEAFF. The CDR3 DNA follows: TGTGCCAGCAGCCCCATAGGGGGACAGAGAAACACTGAAGCTTTCTTT.

V and J are TRBV12-2 and TRBJ2-3; the table's D call, TRBD2, has no DNA check behind it. TRBV12-2 is flagged as a pseudogene. CDR3 length: 19 residues. CDR3 protein: CASRLRCRKAGGPKDTQYF. CDR3 DNA sequence: TGTGCAAGTCGCTTACGGTGCCGGAAAGCGGGGGGGCCCAAGGATACGCAGTATTTT.

The J gene is TRBJ1-1, the V gene TRBV6-5; D not resolved. The CDR3 sequence is 14 residues long. Trimming removed 7 bases from V and 1 base from J, with 13 bases in between. Germline-derived CDR1 and CDR2 are MNHEY and SVGAGI. CDR3 residues: CASKRGRPNTEAFF. CDR3 DNA sequence: TGTGCCAGCAAACGTGGGAGACCGAACACTGAAGCTTTCTTT.

The chain uses TRBV28 and TRBJ1-2; the D is unclear. V was trimmed by 6 bases and J by 4 bases, leaving 12 bases between them. CDR1 MDHEN and CDR2 SYDVKM come from the germline V gene. The CDR3 contains 13 residues. For the CDR3, the DNA is TGTGCCAGCAGCATACATTCTTCCTATGGCTACACCTTC. It translates to CASSIHSSYGYTF.

V gene TRBV4-3 combines with J gene TRBJ2-1; 7 nucleotides align to TRBD2. In germline, CDR1 is LGHNA, CDR2 YSLEER. V was pared by 0 bases and J by 3 bases, with 8 bases of the junction left unmatched. The CDR3 consists of 17 residues. The CDR3 loop reads CASSQDLGGSFYNEQFF. The CDR3 DNA follows: TGCGCCAGCAGCCAAGATCTCGGCGGGAGCTTCTACAATGAGCAGTTCTTC.

The J gene is TRBJ1-3, the V gene TRBV11-2, with D unclear. Germline lookup yields CDR1 SGHAT and CDR2 FQNNGV. V was pared by 4 bases and J by 0 bases, with 10 bases between. This CDR3 region has 15 residues. CDR3 coding DNA: TGTGCCAGCAGCTCAGAGGTTAGCTCTGGAAACACCATATATTTT. Translation: CASSSEVSSGNTIYF. Supplemented by reference TRBV11-2 and TRBJ1-3, the full variable domain reads EAGVAQSPRYKIIEKRQSVAFWCNPISGHATLYWYQQILGQGPKLLIQFQNNGVVDDSQLPKDRFSAERLKGVDSTLKIQPAKLEDSAVYLCASSSEVSSGNTIYFGEGSWLTVV.